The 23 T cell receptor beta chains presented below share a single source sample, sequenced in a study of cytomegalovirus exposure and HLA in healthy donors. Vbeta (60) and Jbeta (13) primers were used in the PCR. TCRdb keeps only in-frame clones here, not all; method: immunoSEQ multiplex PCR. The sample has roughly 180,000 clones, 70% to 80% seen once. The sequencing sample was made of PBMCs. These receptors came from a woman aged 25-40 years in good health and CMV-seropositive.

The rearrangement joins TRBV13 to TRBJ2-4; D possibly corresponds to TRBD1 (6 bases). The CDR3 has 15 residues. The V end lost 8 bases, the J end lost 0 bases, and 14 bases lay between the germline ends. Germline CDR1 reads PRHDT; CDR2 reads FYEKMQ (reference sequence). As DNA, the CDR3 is TGTGCCAGCCAGCACAGGGATATAGCCAAAAACATTCAGTACTTC. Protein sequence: CASQHRDIAKNIQYF.

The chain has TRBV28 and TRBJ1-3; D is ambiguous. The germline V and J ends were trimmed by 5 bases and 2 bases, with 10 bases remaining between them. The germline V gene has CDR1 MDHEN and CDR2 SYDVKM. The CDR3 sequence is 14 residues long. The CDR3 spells CASSPRDAGNTIYF. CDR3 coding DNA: TGTGCCAGCAGTCCCCGGGATGCTGGAAACACCATATATTTT.

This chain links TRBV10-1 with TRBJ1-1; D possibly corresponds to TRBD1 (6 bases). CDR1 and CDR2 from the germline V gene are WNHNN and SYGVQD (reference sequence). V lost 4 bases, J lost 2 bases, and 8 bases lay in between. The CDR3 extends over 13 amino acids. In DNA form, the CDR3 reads TGCGCCAGCAGTGTACAGGGTAACACTGAAGCTTTCTTT. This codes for CASSVQGNTEAFF.

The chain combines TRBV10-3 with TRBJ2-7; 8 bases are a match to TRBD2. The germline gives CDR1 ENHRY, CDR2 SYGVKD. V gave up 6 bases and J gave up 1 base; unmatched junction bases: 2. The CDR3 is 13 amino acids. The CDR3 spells CAISPSGSYEQYF. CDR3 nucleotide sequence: TGTGCCATCAGCCCTAGCGGGTCCTACGAGCAGTACTTC.

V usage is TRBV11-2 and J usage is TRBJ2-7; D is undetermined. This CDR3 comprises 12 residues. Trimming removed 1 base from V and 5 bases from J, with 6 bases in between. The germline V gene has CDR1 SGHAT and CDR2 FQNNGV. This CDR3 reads CASSLVGHEQYF. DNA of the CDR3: TGTGCCAGCAGCTTAGTGGGCCACGAGCAGTACTTC.

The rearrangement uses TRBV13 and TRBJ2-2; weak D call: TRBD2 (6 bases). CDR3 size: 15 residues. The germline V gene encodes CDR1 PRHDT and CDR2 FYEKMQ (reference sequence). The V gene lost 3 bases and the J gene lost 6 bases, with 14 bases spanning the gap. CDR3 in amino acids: CASSLNRGTAGELFF. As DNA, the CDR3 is TGTGCCAGCAGCTTGAATCGGGGGACTGCCGGGGAGCTGTTTTTT.

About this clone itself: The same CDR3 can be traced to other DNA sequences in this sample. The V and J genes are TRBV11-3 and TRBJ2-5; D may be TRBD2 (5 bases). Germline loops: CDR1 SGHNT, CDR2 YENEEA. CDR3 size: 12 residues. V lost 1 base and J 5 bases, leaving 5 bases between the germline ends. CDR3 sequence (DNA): TGTGCCAGCAGCTTAGCGGGGGAGACCCAGTACTTC. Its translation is CASSLAGETQYF.

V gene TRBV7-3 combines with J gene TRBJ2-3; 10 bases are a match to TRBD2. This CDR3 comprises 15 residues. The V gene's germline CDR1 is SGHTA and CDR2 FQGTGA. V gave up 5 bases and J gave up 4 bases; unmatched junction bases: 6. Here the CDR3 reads CASSVAGGIADTQYF. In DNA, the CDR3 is TGTGCCAGCAGCGTAGCGGGAGGTATCGCAGATACGCAGTATTTT.

The CDR3 sequence: CASSVVAGGAGGNTIYF. The CDR3, as DNA: TGTGCCAGCAGCGTAGTAGCAGGGGGCGCCGGGGGAAACACCATATATTTT. The chain uses TRBV9 and TRBJ1-3; 8 positions match TRBD1. In germline, CDR1 is SGDLS, CDR2 YYNGEE. The CDR3 has 17 amino acids. With 0 bases clipped from V and 4 bases from J, the junction kept 9 bases outside the gene matches.

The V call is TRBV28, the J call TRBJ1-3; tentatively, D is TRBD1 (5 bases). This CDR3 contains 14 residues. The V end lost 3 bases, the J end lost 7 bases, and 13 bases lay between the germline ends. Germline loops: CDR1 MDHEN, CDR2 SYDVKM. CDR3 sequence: CASSLQGTANTIYF. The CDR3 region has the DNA TGTGCCAGCAGTTTGCAGGGTACCGCCAACACCATATATTTT.

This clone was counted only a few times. For the CDR3, the DNA is TGTGCCAGCAGCTTAGTAGAGGCATCCACAGATACGCAGTATTTT. Its translation is CASSLVEASTDTQYF. The chain uses TRBV7-2 and TRBJ2-3, with D uncertain. Germline V gene lookup returns CDR1 SGHTA and CDR2 FQGNSA. The CDR3 is 15 amino acids. V was cut by 1 base and J by 2 bases, with 10 bases left in between. Looking up the rest from reference TRBV7-2 and TRBJ2-3 gives the full variable domain: GAGVSQSPSNKVTEKGKDVELRCDPISGHTALYWYRQSLGQGLEFLIYFQGNSAPDKSGLPSDRFSAERTGGSVSTLTIQRTQQEDSAVYLCASSLVEASTDTQYFGPGTRLTVL.

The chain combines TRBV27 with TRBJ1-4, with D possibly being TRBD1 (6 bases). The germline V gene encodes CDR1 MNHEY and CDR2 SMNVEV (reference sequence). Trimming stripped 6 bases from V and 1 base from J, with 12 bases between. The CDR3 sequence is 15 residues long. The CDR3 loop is CASRRGGVTNEKLFF. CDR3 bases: TGTGCCAGCAGGAGAGGGGGGGTAACTAATGAAAAACTGTTTTTT. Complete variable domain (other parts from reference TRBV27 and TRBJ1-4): EAQVTQNPRYLITVTGKKLTVTCSQNMNHEYMSWYRQDPGLGLRQIYYSMNVEVTDKGDVPEGYKVSRKEKRNFPLILESPSPNQTSLYFCASRRGGVTNEKLFFGSGTQLSVL.

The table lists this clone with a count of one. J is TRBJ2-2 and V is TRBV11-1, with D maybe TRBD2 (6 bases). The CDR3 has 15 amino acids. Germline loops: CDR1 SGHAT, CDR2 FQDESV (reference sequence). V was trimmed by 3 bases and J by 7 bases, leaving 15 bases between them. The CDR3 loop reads CASSLGGTQLGELFF. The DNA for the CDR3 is TGTGCCAGCAGCTTGGGTGGGACTCAGCTCGGGGAGCTGTTTTTT.

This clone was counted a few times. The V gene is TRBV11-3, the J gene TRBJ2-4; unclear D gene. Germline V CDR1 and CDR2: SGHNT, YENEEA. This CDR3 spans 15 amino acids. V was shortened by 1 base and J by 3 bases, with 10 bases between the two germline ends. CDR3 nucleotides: TGTGCCAGCAGCTTAGGAGGAGAGAACAAAAACATTCAGTACTTC. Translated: CASSLGGENKNIQYF.

The CDR3 protein is CASSYSSGTYGYTF. The DNA for the CDR3 is TGTGCCAGCAGTTACTCGAGTGGTACCTATGGCTACACCTTC. This chain joins TRBV6-5 and TRBJ1-2; D remains unclear. The CDR3 is 14 residues long. CDR1 is MNHEY and CDR2 is SVGAGI in the germline V gene. Trimming took 0 bases from V and 4 from J, leaving 9 bases between them.

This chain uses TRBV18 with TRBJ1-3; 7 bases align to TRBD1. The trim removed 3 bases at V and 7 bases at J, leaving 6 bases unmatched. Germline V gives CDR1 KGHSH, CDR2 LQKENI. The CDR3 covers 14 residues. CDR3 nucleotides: TGTGCCAGCTCACCGGGACAGTCGGACAACACCATATATTTT. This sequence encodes CASSPGQSDNTIYF.

CDR3 coding DNA: TGTGCCAGCAGCTTCATCGGACTAGCGGGAGGAAATGAGCAGTTCTTC. Its translation is CASSFIGLAGGNEQFF. V and J are TRBV5-5 and TRBJ2-1; the match to TRBD2 covers 14 bases. CDR1 SGHKS and CDR2 YYEKEE come from the germline V gene (reference sequence). Trimming removed 2 bases from V and 7 bases from J; junction bases left unmatched: 5. The CDR3 sequence is 16 residues long. The whole variable domain, filled in from reference TRBV5-5 and TRBJ2-1, reads DAGVTQSPTHLIKTRGQQVTLRCSPISGHKSVSWYQQVLGQGPQFIFQYYEKEERGRGNFPDRFSARQFPNYSSELNVNALLLGDSALYLCASSFIGLAGGNEQFFGPGTRLTVL.

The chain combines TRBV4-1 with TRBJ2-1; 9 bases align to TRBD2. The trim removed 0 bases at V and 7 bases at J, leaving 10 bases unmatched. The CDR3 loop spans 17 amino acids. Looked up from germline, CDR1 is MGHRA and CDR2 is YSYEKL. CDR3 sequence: CASSQESLSGRLNEQFF. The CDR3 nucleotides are TGCGCCAGCAGCCAAGAATCCTTGAGCGGGAGGTTAAATGAGCAGTTCTTC.

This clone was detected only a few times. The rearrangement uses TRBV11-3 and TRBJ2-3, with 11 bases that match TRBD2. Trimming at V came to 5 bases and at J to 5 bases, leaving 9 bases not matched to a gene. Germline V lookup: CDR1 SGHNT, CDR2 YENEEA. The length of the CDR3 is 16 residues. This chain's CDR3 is CASSPHSGRGRDTQYF. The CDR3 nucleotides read TGTGCCAGCAGCCCCCATAGCGGGAGGGGGAGAGATACGCAGTATTTT.

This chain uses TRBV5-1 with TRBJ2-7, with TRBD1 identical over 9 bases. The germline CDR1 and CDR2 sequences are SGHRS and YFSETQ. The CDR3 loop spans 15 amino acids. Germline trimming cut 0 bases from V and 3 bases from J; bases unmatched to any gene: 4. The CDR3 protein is CASSLASTGGYEQYF. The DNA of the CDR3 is TGCGCCAGCAGCTTGGCCTCGACAGGGGGCTACGAGCAGTACTTC.

The CDR3 protein is CASSLAGETQYF. The DNA of the CDR3 is TGTGCCAGCAGCTTAGCCGGAGAGACCCAGTACTTC. This chain joins TRBV7-6 and TRBJ2-5, with D unclear. V was clipped by 0 bases and J by 4 bases, with 3 bases between them. Per germline, CDR1 SGHVS and CDR2 FNYEAQ. The CDR3 has 12 amino acids. Looking up the rest from reference TRBV7-6 and TRBJ2-5 gives the full variable domain: GAGVSQSPRYKVTKRGQDVALRCDPISGHVSLYWYRQALGQGPEFLTYFNYEAQQDKSGLPNDRFSAERPEGSISTLTIQRTEQRDSAMYRCASSLAGETQYFGPGTRLLVL.

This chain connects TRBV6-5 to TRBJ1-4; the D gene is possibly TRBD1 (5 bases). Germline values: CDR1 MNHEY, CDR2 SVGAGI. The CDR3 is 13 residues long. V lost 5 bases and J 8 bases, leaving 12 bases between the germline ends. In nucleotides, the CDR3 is TGTGCCAGCAGTGCAGGGCCTGGCGAAAAACTGTTTTTT. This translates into CASSAGPGEKLFF.

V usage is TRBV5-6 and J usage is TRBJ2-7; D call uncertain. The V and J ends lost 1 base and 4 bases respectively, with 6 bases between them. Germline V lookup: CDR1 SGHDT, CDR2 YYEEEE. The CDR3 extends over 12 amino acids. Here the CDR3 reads CASSLNEYEQYF. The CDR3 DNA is TGTGCCAGCAGCTTGAATGAGTACGAGCAGTACTTC.